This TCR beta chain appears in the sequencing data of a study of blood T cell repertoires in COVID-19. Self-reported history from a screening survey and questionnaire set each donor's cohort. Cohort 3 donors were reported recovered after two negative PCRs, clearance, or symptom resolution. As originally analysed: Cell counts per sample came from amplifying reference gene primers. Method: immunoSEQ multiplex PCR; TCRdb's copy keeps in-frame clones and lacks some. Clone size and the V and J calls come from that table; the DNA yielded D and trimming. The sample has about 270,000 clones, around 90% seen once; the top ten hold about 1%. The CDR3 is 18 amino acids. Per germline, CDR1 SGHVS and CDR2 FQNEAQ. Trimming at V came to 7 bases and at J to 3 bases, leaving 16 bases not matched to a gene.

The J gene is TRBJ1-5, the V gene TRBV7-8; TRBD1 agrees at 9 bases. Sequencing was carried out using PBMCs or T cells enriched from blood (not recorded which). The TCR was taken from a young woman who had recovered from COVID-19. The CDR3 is CASTDRTGATWVNQPQHF. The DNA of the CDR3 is TGTGCCAGCACCGATAGGACAGGGGCTACGTGGGTCAATCAGCCCCAGCATTTT.